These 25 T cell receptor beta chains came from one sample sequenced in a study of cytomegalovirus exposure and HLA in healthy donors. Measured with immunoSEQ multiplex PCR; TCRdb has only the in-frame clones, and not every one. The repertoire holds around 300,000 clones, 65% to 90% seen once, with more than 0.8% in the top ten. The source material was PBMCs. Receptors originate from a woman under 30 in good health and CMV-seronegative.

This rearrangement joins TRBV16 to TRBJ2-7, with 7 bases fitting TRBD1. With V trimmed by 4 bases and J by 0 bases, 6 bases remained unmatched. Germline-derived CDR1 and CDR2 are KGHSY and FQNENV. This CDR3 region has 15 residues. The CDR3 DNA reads TGTGCCAGCAGCCCTGGACAGGCAAGCTCCTACGAGCAGTACTTC. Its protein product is CASSPGQASSYEQYF.

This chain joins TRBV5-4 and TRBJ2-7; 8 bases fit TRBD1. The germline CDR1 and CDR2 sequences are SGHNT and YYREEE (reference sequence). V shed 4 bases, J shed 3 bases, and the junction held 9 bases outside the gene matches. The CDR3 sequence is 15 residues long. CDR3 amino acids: CASSRPRGRVYEQYF. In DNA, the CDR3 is TGTGCCAGCAGCCGCCCCAGGGGGCGAGTCTACGAGCAGTACTTC.

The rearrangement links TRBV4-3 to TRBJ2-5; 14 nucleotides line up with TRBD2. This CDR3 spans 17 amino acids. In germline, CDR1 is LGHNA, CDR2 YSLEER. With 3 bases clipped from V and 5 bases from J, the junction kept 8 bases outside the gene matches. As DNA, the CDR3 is TGCGCCAGCAGCCAGGCGACTAGCGGGGGGGCCGGGGAGACCCAGTACTTC. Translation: CASSQATSGGAGETQYF.

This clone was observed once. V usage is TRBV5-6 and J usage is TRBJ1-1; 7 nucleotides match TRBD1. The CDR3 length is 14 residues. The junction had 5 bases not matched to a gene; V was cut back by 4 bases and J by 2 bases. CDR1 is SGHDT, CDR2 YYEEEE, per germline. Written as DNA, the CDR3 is TGTGCCAGCAGCCAGACAGGGACTAACACTGAAGCTTTCTTT. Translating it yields CASSQTGTNTEAFF.

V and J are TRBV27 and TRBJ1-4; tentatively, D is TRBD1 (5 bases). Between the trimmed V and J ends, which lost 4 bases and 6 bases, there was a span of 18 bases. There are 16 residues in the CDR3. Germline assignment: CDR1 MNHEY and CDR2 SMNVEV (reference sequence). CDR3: CASSSPKGLRDEKLFF. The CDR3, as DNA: TGTGCCAGCAGTTCACCCAAGGGACTCCGGGATGAAAAACTGTTTTTT.

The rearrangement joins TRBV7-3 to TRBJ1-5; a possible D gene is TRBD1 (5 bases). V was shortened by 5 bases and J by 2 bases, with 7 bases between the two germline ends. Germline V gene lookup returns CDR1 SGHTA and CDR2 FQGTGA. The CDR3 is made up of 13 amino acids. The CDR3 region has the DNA TGTGCCAGCAGCGTGGGGCGCAATCAGCCCCAGCATTTT. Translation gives CASSVGRNQPQHF.

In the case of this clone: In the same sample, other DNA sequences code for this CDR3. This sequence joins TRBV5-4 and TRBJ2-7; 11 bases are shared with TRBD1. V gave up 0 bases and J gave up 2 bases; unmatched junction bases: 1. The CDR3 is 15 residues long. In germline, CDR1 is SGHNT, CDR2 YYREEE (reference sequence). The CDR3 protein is CASSLGGQGAYEQYF. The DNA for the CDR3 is TGTGCCAGCAGCTTGGGGGGACAGGGGGCCTACGAGCAGTACTTC. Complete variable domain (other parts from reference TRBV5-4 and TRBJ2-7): ETGVTQSPTHLIKTRGQQVTLRCSSQSGHNTVSWYQQALGQGPQFIFQYYREEENGRGNFPPRFSGLQFPNYSSELNVNALELDDSALYLCASSLGGQGAYEQYFGPGTRLTVT.

Here the CDR3 DNA reads TGTGCCAGCGCAGACCTAGGGGTCGGTGAAAAACTGTTTTTT. Amino acids: CASADLGVGEKLFF. The chain is built from TRBV2 and TRBJ1-4; maybe TRBD1 (5 bases). The CDR3 runs 14 residues. V was trimmed by 8 bases and J by 7 bases, leaving 17 bases between them. Germline assignment: CDR1 SNHLY and CDR2 FYNNEI. Full variable domain (missing parts from reference TRBV2 and TRBJ1-4): EPEVTQTPSHQVTQMGQEVILRCVPISNHLYFYWYRQILGQKVEFLVSFYNNEISEKSEIFDDQFSVERPDGSNFTLKIRSTKLEDSAMYFCASADLGVGEKLFFGSGTQLSVL.

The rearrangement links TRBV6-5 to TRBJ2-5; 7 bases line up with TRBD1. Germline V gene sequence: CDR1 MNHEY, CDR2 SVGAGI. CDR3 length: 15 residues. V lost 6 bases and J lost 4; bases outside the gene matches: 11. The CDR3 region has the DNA TGTGCCAGCAGCTTCAACACCGGGACAGTAGAGACCCAGTACTTC. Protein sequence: CASSFNTGTVETQYF.

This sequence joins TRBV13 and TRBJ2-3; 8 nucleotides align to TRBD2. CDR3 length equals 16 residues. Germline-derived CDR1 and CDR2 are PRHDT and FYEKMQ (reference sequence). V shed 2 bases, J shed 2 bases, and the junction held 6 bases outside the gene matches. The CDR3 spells CASSLRAGASTDTQYF. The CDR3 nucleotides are TGTGCCAGCAGCTTACGAGCGGGGGCCTCCACAGATACGCAGTATTTT.

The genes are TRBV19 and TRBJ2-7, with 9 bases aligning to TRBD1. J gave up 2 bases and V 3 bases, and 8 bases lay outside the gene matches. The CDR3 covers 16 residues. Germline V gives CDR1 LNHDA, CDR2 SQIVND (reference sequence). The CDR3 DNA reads TGTGCCAGTAGTATTATATTAGGGACAGGGCCCTACGAGCAGTACTTC. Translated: CASSIILGTGPYEQYF. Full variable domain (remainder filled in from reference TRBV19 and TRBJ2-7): DGGITQSPKYLFRKEGQNVTLSCEQNLNHDAMYWYRQDPGQGLRLIYYSQIVNDFQKGDIAEGYSVSREKKESFPLTVTSAQKNPTAFYLCASSIILGTGPYEQYFGPGTRLTVT.

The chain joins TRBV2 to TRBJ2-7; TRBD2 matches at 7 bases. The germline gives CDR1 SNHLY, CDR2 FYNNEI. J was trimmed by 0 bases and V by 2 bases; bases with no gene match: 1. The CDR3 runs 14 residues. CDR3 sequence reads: CASSEWGGSYEQYF. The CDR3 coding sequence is TGTGCCAGCAGTGAATGGGGGGGCTCCTACGAGCAGTACTTC.

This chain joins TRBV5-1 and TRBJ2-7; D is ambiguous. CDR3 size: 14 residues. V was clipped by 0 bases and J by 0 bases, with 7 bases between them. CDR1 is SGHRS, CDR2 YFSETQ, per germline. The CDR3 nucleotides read TGCGCCAGCAGCTTGGATGCTAGCTCCTACGAGCAGTACTTC. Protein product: CASSLDASSYEQYF.

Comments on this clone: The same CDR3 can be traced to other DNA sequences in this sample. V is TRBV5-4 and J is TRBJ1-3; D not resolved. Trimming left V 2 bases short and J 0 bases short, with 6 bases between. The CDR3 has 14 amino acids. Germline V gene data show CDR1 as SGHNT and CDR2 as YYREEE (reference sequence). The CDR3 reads CASSLGLSGNTIYF. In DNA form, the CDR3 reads TGTGCCAGCAGCTTAGGACTCTCTGGAAACACCATATATTTT.

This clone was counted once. The CDR3: CASSYSISGLYNEQFF. For the CDR3, the DNA is TGTGCCAGCAGTTACTCGATTAGCGGCCTTTACAATGAGCAGTTCTTC. This chain uses TRBV6-5 with TRBJ2-1; weak D call: TRBD2 (6 bases). This CDR3 has 16 amino acids. The V end lost 0 bases, the J end lost 4 bases, and 13 bases lay between the germline ends. The germline V gene encodes CDR1 MNHEY and CDR2 SVGAGI.

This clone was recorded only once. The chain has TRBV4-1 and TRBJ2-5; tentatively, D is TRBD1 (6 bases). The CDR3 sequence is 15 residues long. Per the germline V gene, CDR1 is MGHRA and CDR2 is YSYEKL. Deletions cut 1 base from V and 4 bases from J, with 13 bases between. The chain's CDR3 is CASSQAGQRRETQYF. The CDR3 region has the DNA TGCGCCAGCAGCCAAGCGGGACAAAGGCGAGAGACCCAGTACTTC.

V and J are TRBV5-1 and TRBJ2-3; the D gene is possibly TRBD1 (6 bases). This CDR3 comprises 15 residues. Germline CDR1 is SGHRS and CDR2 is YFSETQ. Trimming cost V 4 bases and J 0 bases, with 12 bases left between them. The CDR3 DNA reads TGCGCCAGCAGCACGACCGGGACAAGCACAGATACGCAGTATTTT. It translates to CASSTTGTSTDTQYF.

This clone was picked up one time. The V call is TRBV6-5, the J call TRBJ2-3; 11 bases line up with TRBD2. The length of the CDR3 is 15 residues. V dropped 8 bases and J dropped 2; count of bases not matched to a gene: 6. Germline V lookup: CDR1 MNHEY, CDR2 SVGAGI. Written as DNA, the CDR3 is TGTGCCAGCTCCAGACTAGCGGGAAACACAGATACGCAGTATTTT. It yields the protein CASSRLAGNTDTQYF.

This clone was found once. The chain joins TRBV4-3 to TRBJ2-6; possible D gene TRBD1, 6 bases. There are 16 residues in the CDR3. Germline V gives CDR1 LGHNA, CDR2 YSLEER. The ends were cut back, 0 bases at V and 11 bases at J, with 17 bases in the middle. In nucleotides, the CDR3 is TGCGCCAGCAGCCAAGAGCCTGGACAGTTTGCGGACGTCCTGACTTTC. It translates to CASSQEPGQFADVLTF.

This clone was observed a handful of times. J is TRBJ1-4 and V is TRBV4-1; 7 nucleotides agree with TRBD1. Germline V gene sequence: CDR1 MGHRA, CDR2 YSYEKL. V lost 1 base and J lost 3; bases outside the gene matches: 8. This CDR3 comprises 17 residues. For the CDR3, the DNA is TGCGCCAGCAGCCAAGGTTGGACAGGAGCTGCTAATGAAAAACTGTTTTTT. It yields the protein CASSQGWTGAANEKLFF.

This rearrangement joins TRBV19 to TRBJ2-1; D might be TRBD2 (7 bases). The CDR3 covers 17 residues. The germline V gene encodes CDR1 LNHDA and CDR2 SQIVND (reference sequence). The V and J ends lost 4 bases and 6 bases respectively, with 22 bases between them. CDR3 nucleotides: TGTGCCAGTAGTAAGTTACTCGGGGGGCGCGGGGCCAATGAGCAGTTCTTC. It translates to CASSKLLGGRGANEQFF. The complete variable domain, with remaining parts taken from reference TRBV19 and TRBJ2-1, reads DGGITQSPKYLFRKEGQNVTLSCEQNLNHDAMYWYRQDPGQGLRLIYYSQIVNDFQKGDIAEGYSVSREKKESFPLTVTSAQKNPTAFYLCASSKLLGGRGANEQFFGPGTRLTVL.

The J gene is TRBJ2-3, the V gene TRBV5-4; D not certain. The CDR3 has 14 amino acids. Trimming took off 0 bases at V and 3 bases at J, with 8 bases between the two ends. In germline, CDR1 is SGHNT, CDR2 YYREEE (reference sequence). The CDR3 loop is CASSLGAKTDTQYF. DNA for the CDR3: TGTGCCAGCAGCTTGGGGGCGAAGACAGATACGCAGTATTTT.

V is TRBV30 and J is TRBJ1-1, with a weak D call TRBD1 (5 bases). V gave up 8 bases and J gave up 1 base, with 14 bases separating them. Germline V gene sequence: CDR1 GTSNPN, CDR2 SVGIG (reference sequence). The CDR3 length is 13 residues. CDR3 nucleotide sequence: TGTGCCCGCGGAAGGAGGGGGAACACTGAAGCTTTCTTT. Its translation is CARGRRGNTEAFF.

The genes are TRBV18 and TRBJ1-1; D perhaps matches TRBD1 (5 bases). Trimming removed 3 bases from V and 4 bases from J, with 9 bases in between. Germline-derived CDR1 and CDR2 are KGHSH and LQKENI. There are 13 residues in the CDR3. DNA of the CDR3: TGTGCCAGCTCACCGGGGGGAAGCACTGAAGCTTTCTTT. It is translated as CASSPGGSTEAFF. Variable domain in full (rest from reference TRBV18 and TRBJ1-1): NAGVMQNPRHLVRRRGQEARLRCSPMKGHSHVYWYRQLPEEGLKFMVYLQKENIIDESGMPKERFSAEFPKEGPSILRIQQVVRGDSAAYFCASSPGGSTEAFFGQGTRLTVV.

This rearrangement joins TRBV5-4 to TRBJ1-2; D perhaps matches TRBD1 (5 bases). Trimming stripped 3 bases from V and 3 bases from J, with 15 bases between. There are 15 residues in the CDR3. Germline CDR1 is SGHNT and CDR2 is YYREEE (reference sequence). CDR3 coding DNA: TGTGCCAGCAGCTCCCTTTTCAGGGAAGACTATGGCTACACCTTC. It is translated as CASSSLFREDYGYTF.